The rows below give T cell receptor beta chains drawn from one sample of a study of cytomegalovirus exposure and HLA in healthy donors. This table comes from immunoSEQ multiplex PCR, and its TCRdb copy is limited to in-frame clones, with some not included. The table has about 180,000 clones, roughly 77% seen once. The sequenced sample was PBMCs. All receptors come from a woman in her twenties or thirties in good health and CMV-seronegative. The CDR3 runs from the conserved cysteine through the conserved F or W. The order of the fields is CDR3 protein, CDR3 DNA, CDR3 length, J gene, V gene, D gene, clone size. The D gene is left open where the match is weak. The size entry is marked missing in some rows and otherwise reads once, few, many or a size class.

CDR3 protein: CASSLSSGHPYEQYF
CDR3 DNA: TGTGCCAGCAGCTTATCCTCGGGACACCCCTACGAGCAGTACTTC
CDR3 length: 15
J gene: TRBJ2-7
V gene: TRBV7-9
D gene: .
clone size: .

CDR3 protein: CASSVLAGGPGELFF
CDR3 DNA: TGTGCCAGCAGCGTACTAGCGGGGGGGCCCGGGGAGCTGTTTTTT
CDR3 length: 15
J gene: TRBJ2-2
V gene: TRBV7-2
D gene: TRBD2
clone size: .

CDR3 protein: CASSVGTGGSYEQYF
CDR3 DNA: TGTGCCAGCAGTGTTGGGACAGGGGGATCCTACGAGCAGTACTTC
CDR3 length: 15
J gene: TRBJ2-7
V gene: TRBV2
D gene: TRBD1
clone size: .

CDR3 protein: CASSLLAGTTGWNTEAFF
CDR3 DNA: TGTGCCAGCAGCCTCTTGGCGGGAACGACAGGGTGGAACACTGAAGCTTTCTTT
CDR3 length: 18
J gene: TRBJ1-1
V gene: TRBV5-6
D gene: TRBD1
clone size: once

CDR3 protein: CASSPREGPNGYTF
CDR3 DNA: TGTGCCAGCAGCCCCCGGGAGGGGCCGAATGGCTACACCTTC
CDR3 length: 14
J gene: TRBJ1-2
V gene: TRBV7-2
D gene: .
clone size: .

CDR3 protein: CASSQVVAGHNYNEQFF
CDR3 DNA: TGTGCCAGCAGCCAAGTGGTTGCTGGCCACAACTACAATGAGCAGTTCTTC
CDR3 length: 17
J gene: TRBJ2-1
V gene: TRBV4-2
D gene: .
clone size: .

CDR3 protein: CASSKGQGNNSPLHF
CDR3 DNA: TGTGCCAGCAGTAAAGGACAGGGGAATAATTCACCCCTCCACTTT
CDR3 length: 15
J gene: TRBJ1-6
V gene: TRBV2
D gene: TRBD1
clone size: .

CDR3 protein: CASSGGQGSYEQYF
CDR3 DNA: TGTGCCAGCAGCGGGGGACAGGGCAGTTACGAGCAGTACTTC
CDR3 length: 14
J gene: TRBJ2-7
V gene: TRBV9
D gene: TRBD1
clone size: .

CDR3 protein: CASSEGGSYEQYF
CDR3 DNA: TGTGCCAGCAGTGAAGGGGGCAGCTACGAGCAGTACTTC
CDR3 length: 13
J gene: TRBJ2-7
V gene: TRBV6-1
D gene: .
clone size: .

CDR3 protein: CASRLDSLNTGELFF
CDR3 DNA: TGCGCCAGCAGATTGGACAGCTTGAACACCGGGGAGCTGTTTTTT
CDR3 length: 15
J gene: TRBJ2-2
V gene: TRBV5-1
D gene: .
clone size: .

CDR3 protein: CASTLGGSGNTIYF
CDR3 DNA: TGTGCCAGCACCCTTGGAGGCTCTGGAAACACCATATATTTT
CDR3 length: 14
J gene: TRBJ1-3
V gene: TRBV6-5
D gene: .
clone size: .

CDR3 protein: CASSLTRNPYEQYF
CDR3 DNA: TGCGCCAGCAGCTTAACGCGGAACCCTTACGAGCAGTACTTC
CDR3 length: 14
J gene: TRBJ2-7
V gene: TRBV5-1
D gene: .
clone size: .

CDR3 protein: CASSPLSGTYEQYF
CDR3 DNA: TGTGCCAGCAGCCCCTTGTCGGGTACCTACGAGCAGTACTTC
CDR3 length: 14
J gene: TRBJ2-7
V gene: TRBV7-8
D gene: .
clone size: few

CDR3 protein: CASSPHRTGMTYEQYF
CDR3 DNA: TGTGCCAGCAGTCCCCATCGGACAGGGATGACCTACGAGCAGTACTTC
CDR3 length: 16
J gene: TRBJ2-7
V gene: TRBV6-6
D gene: TRBD1
clone size: once

CDR3 protein: CAGGQGTLSTQYF
CDR3 DNA: TGTGCCGGCGGACAGGGGACCCTAAGTACGCAGTATTTT
CDR3 length: 13
J gene: TRBJ2-3
V gene: TRBV2
D gene: TRBD1
clone size: .

CDR3 protein: CASRRDRVINTIYF
CDR3 DNA: TGTGCCAGCAGACGAGACAGGGTGATAAACACCATATATTTT
CDR3 length: 14
J gene: TRBJ1-3
V gene: TRBV6-5
D gene: TRBD1
clone size: once

CDR3 protein: CSVTDGRGNIQYF
CDR3 DNA: TGCAGCGTTACGGACGGACGAGGGAACATTCAGTACTTC
CDR3 length: 13
J gene: TRBJ2-4
V gene: TRBV29-1
D gene: .
clone size: .

CDR3 protein: CASSMLSNYGYTF
CDR3 DNA: TGTGCCAGTAGTATGCTGAGTAACTATGGCTACACCTTC
CDR3 length: 13
J gene: TRBJ1-2
V gene: TRBV19
D gene: .
clone size: .

CDR3 protein: CASSRYFTDTQYF
CDR3 DNA: TGTGCCAGCAGCCGCTACTTCACAGATACGCAGTATTTT
CDR3 length: 13
J gene: TRBJ2-3
V gene: TRBV2
D gene: .
clone size: few

CDR3 protein: CASSKGGQGRADTQYF
CDR3 DNA: TGTGCCAGCAGCAAAGGTGGACAGGGGAGGGCAGATACGCAGTATTTT
CDR3 length: 16
J gene: TRBJ2-3
V gene: TRBV21-1
D gene: .
clone size: .

CDR3 protein: CASNTHGGQGADGYTF
CDR3 DNA: TGTGCCAGCAACACTCACGGAGGACAGGGAGCAGATGGCTACACCTTC
CDR3 length: 16
J gene: TRBJ1-2
V gene: TRBV9
D gene: TRBD1
clone size: .

CDR3 protein: CASSRTGTNSPLHF
CDR3 DNA: TGTGCCAGCTCGAGGACAGGGACCAATTCACCCCTCCACTTT
CDR3 length: 14
J gene: TRBJ1-6
V gene: TRBV6-5
D gene: TRBD1
clone size: few

CDR3 protein: CAGRGATNEKLFF
CDR3 DNA: TGTGCCGGACGGGGAGCAACTAATGAAAAACTGTTTTTT
CDR3 length: 13
J gene: TRBJ1-4
V gene: TRBV5-3
D gene: .
clone size: .

CDR3 protein: CASSLIRRMNTEAFF
CDR3 DNA: TGTGCCAGCAGCTTAATTCGGAGAATGAACACTGAAGCTTTCTTT
CDR3 length: 15
J gene: TRBJ1-1
V gene: TRBV7-3
D gene: .
clone size: .

CDR3 protein: CASSLSLAGGTSSYNEQFF
CDR3 DNA: TGTGCCAGCAGCTTATCCCTAGCGGGGGGCACGAGCTCCTACAATGAGCAGTTCTTC
CDR3 length: 19
J gene: TRBJ2-1
V gene: TRBV11-2
D gene: TRBD2
clone size: .

CDR3 protein: CASSDPGGSSYNSPLHF
CDR3 DNA: TGTGCCAGCAGTGACCCAGGGGGGAGCTCCTATAATTCACCCCTCCACTTT
CDR3 length: 17
J gene: TRBJ1-6
V gene: TRBV2
D gene: TRBD1
clone size: .

CDR3 protein: CASSFRTSGGTDTQYF
CDR3 DNA: TGTGCCAGCAGCTTTCGGACTAGCGGGGGCACAGATACGCAGTATTTT
CDR3 length: 16
J gene: TRBJ2-3
V gene: TRBV5-6
D gene: TRBD2
clone size: .

CDR3 protein: CASTQGGRNSPLHF
CDR3 DNA: TGTGCCAGCACGCAGGGGGGAAGGAATTCACCCCTCCACTTT
CDR3 length: 14
J gene: TRBJ1-6
V gene: TRBV9
D gene: TRBD1
clone size: .

CDR3 protein: CASSWDRGLETQYF
CDR3 DNA: TGTGCCAGCAGCTGGGACAGGGGCCTAGAGACCCAGTACTTC
CDR3 length: 14
J gene: TRBJ2-5
V gene: TRBV5-4
D gene: TRBD1
clone size: .

CDR3 protein: CAWSVGGGTGSYEQYF
CDR3 DNA: TGTGCCTGGAGTGTGGGTGGGGGGACAGGATCCTACGAGCAGTACTTC
CDR3 length: 16
J gene: TRBJ2-7
V gene: TRBV30
D gene: TRBD1
clone size: .

CDR3 protein: CASSILGARNSPLHF
CDR3 DNA: TGTGCCAGCAGCATACTGGGGGCGAGAAATTCACCCCTCCACTTT
CDR3 length: 15
J gene: TRBJ1-6
V gene: TRBV7-2
D gene: .
clone size: few

CDR3 protein: CASSDSYGGVYEQYF
CDR3 DNA: TGTGCCAGCAGTGATTCTTATGGGGGGGTATACGAGCAGTACTTC
CDR3 length: 15
J gene: TRBJ2-7
V gene: TRBV6-1
D gene: TRBD2
clone size: .

CDR3 protein: CASSAGLAAAYEQYF
CDR3 DNA: TGTGCCAGTAGTGCAGGACTAGCGGCCGCCTACGAGCAGTACTTC
CDR3 length: 15
J gene: TRBJ2-7
V gene: TRBV19
D gene: TRBD2
clone size: .

CDR3 protein: CAWRTGISSYEQYF
CDR3 DNA: TGTGCCTGGAGGACAGGGATATCCTCCTACGAGCAGTACTTC
CDR3 length: 14
J gene: TRBJ2-7
V gene: TRBV30
D gene: TRBD1
clone size: .

CDR3 protein: CASSPVSSPYEQYF
CDR3 DNA: TGTGCCAGCAGCCCTGTTTCGAGCCCCTACGAGCAGTACTTC
CDR3 length: 14
J gene: TRBJ2-7
V gene: TRBV9
D gene: .
clone size: .

CDR3 protein: CASRAIMNTEAFF
CDR3 DNA: TGTGCCAGCAGAGCCATAATGAACACTGAAGCTTTCTTT
CDR3 length: 13
J gene: TRBJ1-1
V gene: TRBV27
D gene: .
clone size: .